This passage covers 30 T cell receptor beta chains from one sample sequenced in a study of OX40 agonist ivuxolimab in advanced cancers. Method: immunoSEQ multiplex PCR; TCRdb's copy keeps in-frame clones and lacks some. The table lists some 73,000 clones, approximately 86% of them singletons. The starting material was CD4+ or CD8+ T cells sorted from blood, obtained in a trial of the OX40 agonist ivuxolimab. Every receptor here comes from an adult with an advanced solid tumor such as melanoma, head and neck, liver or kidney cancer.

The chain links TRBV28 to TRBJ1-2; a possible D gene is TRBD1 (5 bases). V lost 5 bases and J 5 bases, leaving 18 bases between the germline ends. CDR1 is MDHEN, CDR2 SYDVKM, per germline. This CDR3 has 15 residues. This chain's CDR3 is CASSLGPRGFYGYTF. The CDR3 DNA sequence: TGTGCCAGCAGTCTCGGACCGAGGGGTTTTTATGGCTACACCTTC.

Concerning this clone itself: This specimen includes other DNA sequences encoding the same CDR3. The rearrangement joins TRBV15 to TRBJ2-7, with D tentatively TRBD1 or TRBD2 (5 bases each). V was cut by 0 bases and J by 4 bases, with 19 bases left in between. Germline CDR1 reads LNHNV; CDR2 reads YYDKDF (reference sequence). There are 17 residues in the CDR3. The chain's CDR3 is CATSRDRAGVEGYEQYF. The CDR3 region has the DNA TGTGCCACCAGCAGAGACCGGGCGGGTGTTGAGGGGTACGAGCAGTACTTC.

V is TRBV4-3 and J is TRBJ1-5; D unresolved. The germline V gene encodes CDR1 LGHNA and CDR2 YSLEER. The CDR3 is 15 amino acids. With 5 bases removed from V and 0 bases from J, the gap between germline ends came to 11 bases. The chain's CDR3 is CASSARVYSNQPQHF. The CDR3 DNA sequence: TGCGCCAGCAGCGCGCGGGTCTATAGCAATCAGCCCCAGCATTTT.

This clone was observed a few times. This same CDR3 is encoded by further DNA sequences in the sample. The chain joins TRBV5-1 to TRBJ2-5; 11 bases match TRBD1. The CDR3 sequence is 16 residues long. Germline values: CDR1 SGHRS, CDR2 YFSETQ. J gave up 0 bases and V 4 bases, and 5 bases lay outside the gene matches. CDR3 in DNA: TGCGCCAGCAGCGGAGGGACAGGGGGTTACCAAGAGACCCAGTACTTC. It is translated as CASSGGTGGYQETQYF.

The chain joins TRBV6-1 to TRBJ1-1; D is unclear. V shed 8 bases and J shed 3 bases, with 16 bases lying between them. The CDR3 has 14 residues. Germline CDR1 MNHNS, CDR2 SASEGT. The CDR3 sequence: CASEARGRDTEAFF. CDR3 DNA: TGTGCCAGCGAAGCTCGGGGAAGGGACACTGAAGCTTTCTTT.

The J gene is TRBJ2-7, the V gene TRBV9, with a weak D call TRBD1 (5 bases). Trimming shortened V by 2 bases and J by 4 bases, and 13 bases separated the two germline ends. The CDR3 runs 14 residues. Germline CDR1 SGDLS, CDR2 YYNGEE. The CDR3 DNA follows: TGTGCCAGCAGCGTTACGACAGAAAGTTACGAGCAGTACTTC. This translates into CASSVTTESYEQYF.

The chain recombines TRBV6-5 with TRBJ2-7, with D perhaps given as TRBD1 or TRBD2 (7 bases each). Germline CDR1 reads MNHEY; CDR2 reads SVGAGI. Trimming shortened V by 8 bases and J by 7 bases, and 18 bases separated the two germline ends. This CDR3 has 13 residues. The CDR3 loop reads CASGRGGLIEQYF. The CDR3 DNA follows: TGTGCCAGCGGCAGGGGGGGACTAATTGAGCAGTACTTC.

CDR3 coding DNA: TGTGCCAGCAGTCTGGAAAGCGGGGGCCACAATGAGCAGTTCTTC. This sequence encodes CASSLESGGHNEQFF. The chain combines TRBV6-6 with TRBJ2-1; TRBD2 agrees at 8 bases. Trimming at V came to 5 bases and at J to 5 bases, leaving 8 bases not matched to a gene. CDR1 and CDR2 from the germline V gene are MNHNY and SVGAGI (reference sequence). This CDR3 comprises 15 residues.

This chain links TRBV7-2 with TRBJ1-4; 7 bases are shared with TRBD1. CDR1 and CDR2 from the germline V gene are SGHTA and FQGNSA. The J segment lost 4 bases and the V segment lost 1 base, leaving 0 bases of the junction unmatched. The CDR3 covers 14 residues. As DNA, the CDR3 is TGTGCCAGCAGCTTAGGACAGGGTAATGAAAAACTGTTTTTT. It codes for CASSLGQGNEKLFF.

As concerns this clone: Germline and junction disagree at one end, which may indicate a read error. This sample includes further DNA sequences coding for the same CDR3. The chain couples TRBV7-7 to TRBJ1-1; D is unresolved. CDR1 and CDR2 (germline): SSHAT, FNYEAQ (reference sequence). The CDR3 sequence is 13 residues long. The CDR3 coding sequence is TGTGCTAGCAGCTTAGACAAGAACACTGAAGCTTTCTTT. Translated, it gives CASSLDKNTEAFF.

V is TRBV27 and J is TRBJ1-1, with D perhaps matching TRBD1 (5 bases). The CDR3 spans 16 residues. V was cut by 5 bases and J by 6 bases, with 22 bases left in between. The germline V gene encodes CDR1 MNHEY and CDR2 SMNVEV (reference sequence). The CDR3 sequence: CASSRGGTGRVSEAFF. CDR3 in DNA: TGTGCCAGCAGTCGGGGGGGGACCGGCCGGGTCTCTGAAGCTTTCTTT.

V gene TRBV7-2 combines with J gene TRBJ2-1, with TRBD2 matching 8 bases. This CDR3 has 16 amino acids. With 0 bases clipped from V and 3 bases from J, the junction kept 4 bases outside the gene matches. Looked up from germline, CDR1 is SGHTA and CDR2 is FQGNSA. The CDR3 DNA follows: TGTGCCAGCAGCTTAGCCAGCGGGAGCATCTACAATGAGCAGTTCTTC. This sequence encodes CASSLASGSIYNEQFF.

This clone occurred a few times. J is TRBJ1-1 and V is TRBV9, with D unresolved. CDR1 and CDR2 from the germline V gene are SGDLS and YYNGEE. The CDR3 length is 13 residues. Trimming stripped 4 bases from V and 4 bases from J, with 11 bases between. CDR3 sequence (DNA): TGTGCCAGCAGCTCCCGGGTCAGCACTGAAGCTTTCTTT. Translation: CASSSRVSTEAFF. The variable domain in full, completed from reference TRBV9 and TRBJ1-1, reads DSGVTQTPKHLITATGQRVTLRCSPRSGDLSVYWYQQSLDQGLQFLIQYYNGEERAKGNILERFSAQQFPDLHSELNLSSLELGDSALYFCASSSRVSTEAFFGQGTRLTVV.

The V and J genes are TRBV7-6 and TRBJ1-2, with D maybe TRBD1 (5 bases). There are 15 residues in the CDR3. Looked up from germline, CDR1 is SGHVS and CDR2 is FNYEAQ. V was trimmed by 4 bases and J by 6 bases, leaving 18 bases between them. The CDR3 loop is CASSSTHGGFDGYTF. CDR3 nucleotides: TGTGCCAGCAGCTCCACACATGGGGGATTTGATGGCTACACCTTC.

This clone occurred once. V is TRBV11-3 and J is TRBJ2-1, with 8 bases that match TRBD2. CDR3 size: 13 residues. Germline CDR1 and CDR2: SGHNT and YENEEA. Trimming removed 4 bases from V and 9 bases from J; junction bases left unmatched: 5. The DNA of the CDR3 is TGTGCCAGCAGCTCCTTAGCGGGGTTTGAGCAGTTCTTC. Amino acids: CASSSLAGFEQFF.

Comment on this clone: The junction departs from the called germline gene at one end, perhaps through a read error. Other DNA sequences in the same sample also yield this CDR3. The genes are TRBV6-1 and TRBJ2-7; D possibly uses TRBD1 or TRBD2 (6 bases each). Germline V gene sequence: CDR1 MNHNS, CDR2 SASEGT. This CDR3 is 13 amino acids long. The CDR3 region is CASRRGEVYEQYF. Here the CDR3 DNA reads TGCGCCAGCAGGAGGGGGGAGGTCTACGAGCAGTACTTC.

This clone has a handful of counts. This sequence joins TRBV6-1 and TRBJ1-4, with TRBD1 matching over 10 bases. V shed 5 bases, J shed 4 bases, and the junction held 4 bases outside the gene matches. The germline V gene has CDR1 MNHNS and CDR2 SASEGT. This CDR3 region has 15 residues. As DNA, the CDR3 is TGTGCCAGCAGTCTAGGGACAGGGGATAATGAAAAACTGTTTTTT. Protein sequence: CASSLGTGDNEKLFF.

The CDR3 DNA sequence: TGTGCCAGCAGCTTAGGCACTAGCGGGGGGGCGAATACGCAGTATTTT. Encoded protein: CASSLGTSGGANTQYF. This chain links TRBV7-2 with TRBJ2-3, with 13 bases fitting TRBD2. The CDR3 sequence is 16 residues long. Trimming at V came to 1 base and at J to 7 bases, leaving 5 bases not matched to a gene. Germline CDR1 is SGHTA and CDR2 is FQGNSA.

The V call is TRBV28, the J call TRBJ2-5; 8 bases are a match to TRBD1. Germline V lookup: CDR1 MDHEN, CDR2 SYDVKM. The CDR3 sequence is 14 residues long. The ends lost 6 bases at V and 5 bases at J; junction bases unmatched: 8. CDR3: CASRWTGMWETQYF. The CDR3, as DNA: TGTGCCAGCAGGTGGACAGGGATGTGGGAGACCCAGTACTTC.

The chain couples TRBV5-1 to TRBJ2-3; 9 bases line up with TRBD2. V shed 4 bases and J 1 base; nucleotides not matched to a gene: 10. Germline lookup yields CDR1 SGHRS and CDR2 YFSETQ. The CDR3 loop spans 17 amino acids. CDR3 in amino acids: CASSRTSLAGGTDTQYF. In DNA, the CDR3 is TGCGCCAGCAGCCGAACCTCCTTAGCGGGGGGCACAGATACGCAGTATTTT.

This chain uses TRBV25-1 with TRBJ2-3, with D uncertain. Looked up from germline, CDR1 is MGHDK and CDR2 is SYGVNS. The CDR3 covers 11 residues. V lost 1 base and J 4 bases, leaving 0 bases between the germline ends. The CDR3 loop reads CASSESDTQYF. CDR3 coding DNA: TGTGCCAGCAGTGAATCAGATACGCAGTATTTT.

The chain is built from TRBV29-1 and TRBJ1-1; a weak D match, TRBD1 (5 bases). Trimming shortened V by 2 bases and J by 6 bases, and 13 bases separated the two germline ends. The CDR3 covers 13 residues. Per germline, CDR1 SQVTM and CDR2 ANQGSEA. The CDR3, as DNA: TGCAGCGTTGAATCCTGGGGAGGGGCTGAAGCTTTCTTT. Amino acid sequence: CSVESWGGAEAFF. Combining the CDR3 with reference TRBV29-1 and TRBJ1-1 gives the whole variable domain SAVISQKPSRDICQRGTSLTIQCQVDSQVTMMFWYRQQPGQSLTLIATANQGSEATYESGFVIDKFPISRPNLTFSTLTVSNMSPEDSSIYLCSVESWGGAEAFFGQGTRLTVV.

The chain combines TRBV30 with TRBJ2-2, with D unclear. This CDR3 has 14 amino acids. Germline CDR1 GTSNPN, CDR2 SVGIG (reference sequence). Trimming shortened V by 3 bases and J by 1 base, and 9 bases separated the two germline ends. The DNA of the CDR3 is TGTGCCTGGAGGCGGATGCAGAACACCGGGGAGCTGTTTTTT. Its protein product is CAWRRMQNTGELFF.

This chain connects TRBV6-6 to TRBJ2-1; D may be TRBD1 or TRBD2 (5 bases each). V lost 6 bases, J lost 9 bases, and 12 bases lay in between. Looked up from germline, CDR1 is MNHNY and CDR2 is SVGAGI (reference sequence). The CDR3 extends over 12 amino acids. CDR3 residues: CASSRTGGEQFF. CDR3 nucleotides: TGTGCCAGCAGCCGTACTGGGGGTGAGCAGTTCTTC.

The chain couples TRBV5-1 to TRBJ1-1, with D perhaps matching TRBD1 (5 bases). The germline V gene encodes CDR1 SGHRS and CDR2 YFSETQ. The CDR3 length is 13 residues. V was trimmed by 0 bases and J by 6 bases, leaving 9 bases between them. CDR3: CASSLAGAAEAFF. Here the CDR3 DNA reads TGCGCCAGCAGCTTGGCCGGGGCAGCTGAAGCTTTCTTT. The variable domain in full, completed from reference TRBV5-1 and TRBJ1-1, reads KAGVTQTPRYLIKTRGQQVTLSCSPISGHRSVSWYQQTPGQGLQFLFEYFSETQRNKGNFPGRFSGRQFSNSRSEMNVSTLELGDSALYLCASSLAGAAEAFFGQGTRLTVV.

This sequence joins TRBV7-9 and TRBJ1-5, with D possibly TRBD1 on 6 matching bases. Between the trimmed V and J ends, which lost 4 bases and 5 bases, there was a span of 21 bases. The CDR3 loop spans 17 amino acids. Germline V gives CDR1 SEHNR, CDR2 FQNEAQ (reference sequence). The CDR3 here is CASSSSGWGLGDQPQHF. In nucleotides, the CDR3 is TGTGCCAGCAGCTCCTCCGGGTGGGGGCTAGGAGATCAGCCCCAGCATTTT.

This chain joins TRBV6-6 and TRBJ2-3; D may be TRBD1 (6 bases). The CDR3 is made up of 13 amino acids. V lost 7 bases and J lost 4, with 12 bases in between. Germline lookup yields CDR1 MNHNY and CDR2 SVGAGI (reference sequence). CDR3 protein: CASNQGNADTQYF. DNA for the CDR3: TGTGCCAGCAATCAGGGGAATGCAGATACGCAGTATTTT.

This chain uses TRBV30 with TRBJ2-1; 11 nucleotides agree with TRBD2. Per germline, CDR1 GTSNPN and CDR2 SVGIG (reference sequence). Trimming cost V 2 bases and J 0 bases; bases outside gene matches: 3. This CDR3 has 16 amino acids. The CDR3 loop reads CAWSRLAGSSYNEQFF. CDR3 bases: TGTGCCTGGAGTAGACTAGCGGGGAGCTCCTACAATGAGCAGTTCTTC.

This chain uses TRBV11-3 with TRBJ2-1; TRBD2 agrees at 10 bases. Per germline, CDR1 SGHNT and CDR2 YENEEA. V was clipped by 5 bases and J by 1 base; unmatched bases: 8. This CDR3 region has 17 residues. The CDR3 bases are TGTGCCAGCAGCCAAACCTCGGGACTAGCGTCCTACAATGAGCAGTTCTTC. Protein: CASSQTSGLASYNEQFF.

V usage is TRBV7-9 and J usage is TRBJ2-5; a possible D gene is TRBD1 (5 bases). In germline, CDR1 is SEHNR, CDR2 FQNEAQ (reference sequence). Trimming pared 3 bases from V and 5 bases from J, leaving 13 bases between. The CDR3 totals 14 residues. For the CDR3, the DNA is TGTGCCAGCAGCTTCAGTAGGGGTGGGGAGACCCAGTACTTC. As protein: CASSFSRGGETQYF.